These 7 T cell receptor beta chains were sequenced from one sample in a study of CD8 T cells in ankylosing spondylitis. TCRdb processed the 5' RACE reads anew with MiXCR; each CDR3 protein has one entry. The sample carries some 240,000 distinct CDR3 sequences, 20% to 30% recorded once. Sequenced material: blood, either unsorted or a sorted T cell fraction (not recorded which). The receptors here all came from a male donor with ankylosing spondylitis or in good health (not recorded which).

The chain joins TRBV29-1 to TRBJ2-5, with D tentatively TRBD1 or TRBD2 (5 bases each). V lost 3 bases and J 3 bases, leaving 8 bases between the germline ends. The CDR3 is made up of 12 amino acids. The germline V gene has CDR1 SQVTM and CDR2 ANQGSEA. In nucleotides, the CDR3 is TGCAGCGTTGATGGGGGTAAAGAGACCCAGTACTTC. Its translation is CSVDGGKETQYF.

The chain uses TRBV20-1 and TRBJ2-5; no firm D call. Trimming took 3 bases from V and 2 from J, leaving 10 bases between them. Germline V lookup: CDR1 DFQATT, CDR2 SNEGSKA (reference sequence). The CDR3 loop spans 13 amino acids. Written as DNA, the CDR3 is TGCAGTGCTAGGTTGGTTAAACAAGAGACCCAGTACTTC. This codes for CSARLVKQETQYF.

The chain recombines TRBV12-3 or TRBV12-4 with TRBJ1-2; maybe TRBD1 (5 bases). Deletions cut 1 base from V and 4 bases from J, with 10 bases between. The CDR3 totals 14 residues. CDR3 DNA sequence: TGTGCCAGCAGTTTAGAGATGGGGGGCTATGGCTACACCTTC. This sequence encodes CASSLEMGGYGYTF.

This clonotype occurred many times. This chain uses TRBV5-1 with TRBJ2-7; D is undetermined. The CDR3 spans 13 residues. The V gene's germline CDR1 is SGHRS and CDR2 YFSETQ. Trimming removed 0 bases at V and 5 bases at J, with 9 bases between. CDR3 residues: CASSLEGIHEQYF. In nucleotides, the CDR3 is TGCGCCAGCAGCTTGGAAGGGATCCACGAGCAGTACTTC.

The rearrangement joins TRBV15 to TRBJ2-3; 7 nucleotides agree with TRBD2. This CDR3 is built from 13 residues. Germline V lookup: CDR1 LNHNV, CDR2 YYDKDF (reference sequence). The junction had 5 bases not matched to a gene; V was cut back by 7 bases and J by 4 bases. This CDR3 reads CATTPAGADTQYF. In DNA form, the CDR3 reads TGTGCCACCACTCCTGCGGGGGCAGATACGCAGTATTTT.

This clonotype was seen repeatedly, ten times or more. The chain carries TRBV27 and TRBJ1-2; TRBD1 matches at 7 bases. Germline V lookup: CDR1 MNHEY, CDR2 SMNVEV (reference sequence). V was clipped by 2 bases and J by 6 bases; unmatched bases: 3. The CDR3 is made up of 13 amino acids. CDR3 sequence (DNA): TGTGCCAGCAGTTTACAGGGGGTTAATGGCTACACCTTC. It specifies CASSLQGVNGYTF.

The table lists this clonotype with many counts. The CDR3 sequence: CASRPGPLGEKLFF. In DNA, the CDR3 is TGCGCCAGCAGACCCGGACCGTTGGGTGAAAAACTGTTTTTT. The chain carries TRBV4-1 and TRBJ1-4; no definite D call. This CDR3 is 14 amino acids long. Germline loops: CDR1 MGHRA, CDR2 YSYEKL. Trimming removed 6 bases at V and 7 bases at J, with 15 bases between.